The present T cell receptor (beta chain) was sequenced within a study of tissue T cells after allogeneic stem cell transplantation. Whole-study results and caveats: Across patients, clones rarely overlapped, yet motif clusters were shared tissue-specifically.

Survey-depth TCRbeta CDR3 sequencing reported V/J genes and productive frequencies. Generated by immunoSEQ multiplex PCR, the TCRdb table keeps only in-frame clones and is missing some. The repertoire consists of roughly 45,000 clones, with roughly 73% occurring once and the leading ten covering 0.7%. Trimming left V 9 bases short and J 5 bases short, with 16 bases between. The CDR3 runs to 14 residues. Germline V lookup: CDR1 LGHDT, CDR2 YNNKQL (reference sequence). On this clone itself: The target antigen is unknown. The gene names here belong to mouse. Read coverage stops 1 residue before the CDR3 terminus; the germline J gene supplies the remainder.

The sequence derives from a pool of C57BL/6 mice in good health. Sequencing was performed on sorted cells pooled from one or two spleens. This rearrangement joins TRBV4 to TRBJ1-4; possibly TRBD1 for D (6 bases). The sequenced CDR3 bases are TGTGCCAGTCAAGGCGGGACAAATAACGAAAGATTATTT. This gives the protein CASQGGTNNERLF. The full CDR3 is CASQGGTNNERLFF. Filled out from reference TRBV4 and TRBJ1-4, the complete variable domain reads ETAVFQTPNYHVTQVGNEVSFNCKQTLGHDTMYWYKQDSKKLLKIMFSYNNKQLIVNETVPRRFSPQSSDKAHLNLRIKSVEPEDSAVYLCASQGGTNNERLFFGHGTKLSVL.